Within the sample, the clone carrying this TCR beta chain is medium-sized. The antigen is unknown. Time point specified: sample taken at primary tumor resection. The record originates from a study of spatial heterogeneity in lung cancer. Overall study results and limits: Coverage of tumor T cells, an estimated figure, was approximately 7.4% for alpha and approximately 12% for beta chains. Expanded TCR counts, ubiquitous and regional, correlated respectively with ubiquitous and regional nonsynonymous mutation counts. Expanded intratumoral alpha and beta TCR counts tracked tumor mutation counts.

CDR1 MDHEN and CDR2 SYDVKM come from the germline V gene. Deletions cut 8 bases from V and 1 base from J, with 15 bases between. This CDR3 is built from 14 residues. All TCR cDNA molecules were individually tagged with a unique molecular identifier. TCRdb analysed the 5' RACE reads with MiXCR anew, one entry per CDR3 protein. Of 10,000 to 15,000 distinct CDR3 sequences listed, 6% to 8.5% were seen once; the top ten hold over 3%. V usage is TRBV28 and J usage is TRBJ2-7, with a weak D call TRBD2 (5 bases). The sequence came from a female donor with early-stage non-small cell lung cancer. This material consisted of lung tumor tissue, taken at surgery. The CDR3 sequence: CASRELGGSYEQYF. As DNA, the CDR3 is TGTGCCAGCCGTGAACTAGGAGGATCCTACGAGCAGTACTTC.